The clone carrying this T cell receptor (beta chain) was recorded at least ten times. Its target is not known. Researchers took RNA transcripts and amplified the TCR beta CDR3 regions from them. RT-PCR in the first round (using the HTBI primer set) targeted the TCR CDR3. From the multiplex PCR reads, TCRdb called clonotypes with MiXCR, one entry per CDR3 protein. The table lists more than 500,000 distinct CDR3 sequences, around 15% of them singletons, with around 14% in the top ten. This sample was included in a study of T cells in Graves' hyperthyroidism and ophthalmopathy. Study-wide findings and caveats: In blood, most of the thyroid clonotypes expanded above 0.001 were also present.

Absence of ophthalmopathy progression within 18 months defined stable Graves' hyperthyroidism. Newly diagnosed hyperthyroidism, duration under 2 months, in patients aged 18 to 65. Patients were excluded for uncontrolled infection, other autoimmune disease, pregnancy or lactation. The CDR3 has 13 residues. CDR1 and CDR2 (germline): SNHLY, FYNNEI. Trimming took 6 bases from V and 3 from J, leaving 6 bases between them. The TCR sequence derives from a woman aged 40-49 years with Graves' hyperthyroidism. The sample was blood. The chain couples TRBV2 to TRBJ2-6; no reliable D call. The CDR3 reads CASSANGANVLTF. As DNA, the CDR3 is TGTGCCAGCAGCGCGAATGGGGCCAACGTCCTGACTTTC.